This T cell receptor beta chain was recorded in a study of blood T cells in healthy people across ages (dated by TCRdb to the mid-2010s). A note on the overall study: In model experiments, template switching captured about one uniquely barcoded TCR beta cDNA molecule for every two T cells. The donors were split into four age groups: young (average 16 years), middle-aged (39), aged (roughly 60) and long-lived (under 85). Age-related changes in TCR beta repertoire diversity were measured in the study by deep sequencing normalized with unique cDNA molecular identifiers. Two additional independent replicas of 1 million unique cDNA reads from the same blood draw were analyzed for two donors (one aged 18 to 30 and one aged 80 or older). Donors of different ages were randomly distributed across sequencing lanes to avoid experimental bias. General conclusions and limits of the study: Observed TCR beta diversity correlated strongly with the percentage of naive T cells measured by flow cytometry. Compared with the aged group, more naive CD4+ T cells, fewer expanded clones and increased TCR diversity were shown by the long-lived group, suggesting age selection. Estimates of total diversity from one million sequenced T cells were regarded as lower bounds and underestimates. Conclusive comparison of naive and antigen-experienced compartments was prevented by the profiling of bulk unsorted PBMCs. The CMV infection status of donors was not known, potentially confounding age-related changes in expanded clonotypes. As age increased, observed TCR beta diversity per million T cells dropped in a roughly linear way, and a significant reduction was already evident by age 40.

Library generation was performed with 5' RACE. Sequencing was carried out with an Illumina HiSeq 2500. A second PCR of roughly 7 to 12 cycles was run with a J-beta primer mix and a sample-barcoded 5' primer. Each TCR beta cDNA molecule received a unique molecular identifier from a template-switch 5' adaptor carrying 12 random nucleotides. Each sample yielded at least 2.5 million CDR3-containing paired-end reads. All of the RNA was converted into first-strand cDNA using the Mint cDNA synthesis kit, with a TRBC-specific oligonucleotide serving as the primer. Following uracil-DNA glycosylase treatment, a first 18-cycle PCR with universal primers M1SS and BC2_uni_R was performed on all cDNA. The original pipeline was this. Normalization of each sample was performed by random selection of 1 million high-quality reads, each carrying a distinct molecular identifier. Instead of being binned into consensus sequences, reads that shared molecular identifiers were thrown out. MiTCR, run with a Q25 quality threshold and the strictest error-elimination algorithm, handled CDR3 identification, clonotype clustering and error correction. A nonparametric unseen species model with Euler transformation was used to estimate a lower bound on total TCR beta diversity. The raw public reads went through TCRdb reprocessing: fastp at Q25, MiXCR clone calling, in-frame beta chains kept. Here each entry gathers all rows of one CDR3 protein and keeps the most common genes and DNA. The V and J calls and clone size are TCRdb's, not the authors'. Recorded for this sample are 1.2 million to 1.5 million distinct CDR3 sequences; 42% of them occurred a single time. 7.9% of the sample is taken by the ten largest.

The sample holds a few counts of this clonotype. Its antigen remains unidentified. One base away there is no much larger clone; base qualities are not given. Via the germline V gene, CDR1 is SNHLY and CDR2 FYNNEI. Counted from cysteine to phenylalanine, this CDR3 has 15 amino acids. The read is trimmed to its CDR3 DNA, 45 bases read in frame from base 1. Donors were 35 to 40 systemically healthy Caucasian individuals from Russia aged 6 to 90 years. Around 10 milliliters of peripheral blood were collected from each donor into EDTA-treated Vacutainer tubes. Ficoll-Paque density-gradient centrifugation was used to isolate PBMCs, with at least 7 million obtained per sample. Total RNA was extracted from PBMCs with Trizol reagent, with at least 6 micrograms obtained per sample. For every donor, flow cytometry on a PBMC aliquot measured the percentage of naive CD45RAhigh/CD27high T cells.

The chain is assembled from TRBV2 and TRBJ2-1; the D gene is possibly TRBD2, with 6 bases matching. The end of the DNA fits TRBJ2-7 better, so the J call may be wrong. Input material: blood. The source is a woman between 18 and 29 years old in good health. The DNA sequence reads TGTGCCAGCAGTGAAGTAGCGGCGTCCTACAATGAGCAGTACTTC. The translation is CASSEVAASYNEQYF.